This T cell receptor (beta chain) was recovered during a study of technical replicates of blood from several donors. Germline lookup yields CDR1 MNHEY and CDR2 SVGAGI. V lost 6 bases to trimming and J lost 0 bases, with 14 bases between them. The CDR3 is made up of 15 amino acids. Measured with immunoSEQ multiplex PCR; TCRdb has only the in-frame clones, and not every one. The repertoire holds 81,000 or so clones, with approximately 96% as singletons. Sequenced input: T cells isolated from PBMCs. V gene TRBV6-5 combines with J gene TRBJ1-1; D remains unclear. The clonotype comes from a human donor in good health. As DNA, the CDR3 is TGTGCCAGCAGAGACAATTGGAAGTTGAACACTGAAGCTTTCTTT. This translates into CASRDNWKLNTEAFF.